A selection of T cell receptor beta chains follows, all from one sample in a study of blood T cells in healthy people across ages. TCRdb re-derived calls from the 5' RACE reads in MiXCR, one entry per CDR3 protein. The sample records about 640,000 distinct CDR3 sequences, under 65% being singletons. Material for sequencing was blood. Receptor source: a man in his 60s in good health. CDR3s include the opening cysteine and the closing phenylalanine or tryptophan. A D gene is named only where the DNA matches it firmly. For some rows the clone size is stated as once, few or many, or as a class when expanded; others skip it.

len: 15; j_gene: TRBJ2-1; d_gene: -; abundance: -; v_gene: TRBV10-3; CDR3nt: TGTGCCATCAGGAAACGGGGGGCCCCTTACAATGAGCAGTTCTTC; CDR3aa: CAIRKRGAPYNEQFF
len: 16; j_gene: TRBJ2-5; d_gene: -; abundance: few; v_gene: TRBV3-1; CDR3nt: TGTGCCAGCAGTCGCCCCCGGCGAGGGGCCCGTGAGACCCAGTACTTC; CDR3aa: CASSRPRRGARETQYF
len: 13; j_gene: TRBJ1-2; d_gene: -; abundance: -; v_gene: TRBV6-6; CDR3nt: TGTGCCAGCAGTGACCGGGGCGGGGGTGGCTACACCTTC; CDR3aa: CASSDRGGGGYTF
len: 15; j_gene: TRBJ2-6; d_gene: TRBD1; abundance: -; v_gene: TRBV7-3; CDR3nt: TGTGCCAGCAGCTTGACAGGGTTAGGGGCCAACGTCCTGACTTTC; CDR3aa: CASSLTGLGANVLTF
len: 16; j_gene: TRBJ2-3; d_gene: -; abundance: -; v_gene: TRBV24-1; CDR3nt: TGTGCCACCAGTGATTTCGGCGGGGAGTTCACAGATACGCAGTATTTT; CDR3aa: CATSDFGGEFTDTQYF
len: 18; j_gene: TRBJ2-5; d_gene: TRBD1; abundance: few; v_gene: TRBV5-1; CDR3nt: TGCGCCAGCAGCTGGGGGCTAAGGACAGGGAGGTACCAAGAGACCCAGTACTTC; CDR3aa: CASSWGLRTGRYQETQYF
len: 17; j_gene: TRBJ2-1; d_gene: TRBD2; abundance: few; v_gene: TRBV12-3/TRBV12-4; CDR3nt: TGTGCCAGCAGTTCCACTAGCGGGGGGGCTTTGGTCAATGAGCAGTTCTTC; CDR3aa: CASSSTSGGALVNEQFF
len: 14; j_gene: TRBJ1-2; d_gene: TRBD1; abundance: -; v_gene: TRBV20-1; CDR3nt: TGCAGTGCTATGGGACAGGGGATCTCGGATGGCTACACCTTC; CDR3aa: CSAMGQGISDGYTF
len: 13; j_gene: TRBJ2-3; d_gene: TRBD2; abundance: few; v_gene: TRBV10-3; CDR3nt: TGTGCCATCAAGGGGACTAGCGCTGATACGCAGTATTTT; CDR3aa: CAIKGTSADTQYF
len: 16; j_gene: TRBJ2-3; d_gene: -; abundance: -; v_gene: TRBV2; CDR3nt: TGTGCCACCTCAGTTAGACCCACGGCACCCACAGATACGCAGTATTTT; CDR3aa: CATSVRPTAPTDTQYF
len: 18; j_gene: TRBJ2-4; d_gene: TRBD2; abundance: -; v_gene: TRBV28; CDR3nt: TGTGCCAGCAGTCCCGGACTAGCGGGGGGGCACACGTGGGGCATTCAGTACTTC; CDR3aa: CASSPGLAGGHTWGIQYF
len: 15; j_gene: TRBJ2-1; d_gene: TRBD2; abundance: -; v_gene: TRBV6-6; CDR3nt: TGTGCCAGCAGTTTAAAGCGGGGGGGCAACAATGAGCAGTTCTTC; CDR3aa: CASSLKRGGNNEQFF
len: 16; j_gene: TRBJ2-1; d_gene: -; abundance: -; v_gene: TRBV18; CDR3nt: TGTGCCAGCTCCTACAGCGGGCGGGGCTCCTACAATGAGCAGTTCTTC; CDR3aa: CASSYSGRGSYNEQFF
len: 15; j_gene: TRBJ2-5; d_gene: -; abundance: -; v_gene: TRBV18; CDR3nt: TGTGCCAGCTCACCACGGTCGATAGGGCAAGAGACCCAGTACTTC; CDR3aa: CASSPRSIGQETQYF
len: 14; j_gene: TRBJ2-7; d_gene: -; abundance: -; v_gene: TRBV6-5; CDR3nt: TGTGCCAGCAGACCCCAGCCTTCCTCCTACGAGCAGTACTTC; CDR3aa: CASRPQPSSYEQYF
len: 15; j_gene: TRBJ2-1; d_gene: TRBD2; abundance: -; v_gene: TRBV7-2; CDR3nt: TGTGCCAGCACATTAATAGCGGGGGGCGACAATGAGCAGTTCTTC; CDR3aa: CASTLIAGGDNEQFF
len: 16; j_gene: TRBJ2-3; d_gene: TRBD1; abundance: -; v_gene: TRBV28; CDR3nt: TGTGCCAGCAGTCTTTTGGACAGGGGGTTCACAGATACGCAGTATTTT; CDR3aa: CASSLLDRGFTDTQYF
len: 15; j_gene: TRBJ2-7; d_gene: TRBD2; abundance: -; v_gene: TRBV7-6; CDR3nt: TGTGCCAGCAGCTTAGCGCCGGGGGGGCAGTACGAGCAGTACTTC; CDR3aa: CASSLAPGGQYEQYF
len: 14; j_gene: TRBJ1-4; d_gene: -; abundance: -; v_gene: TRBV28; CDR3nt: TGTGCCAGCAGTTCCCGGGACGGCGGAGAAAAACTGTTTTTT; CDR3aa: CASSSRDGGEKLFF
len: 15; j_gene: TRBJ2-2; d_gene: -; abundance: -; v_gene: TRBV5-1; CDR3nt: TGCGCCAGCAGCCCTGGCGCTCTTAACACCGGGGAGCTGTTTTTT; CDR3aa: CASSPGALNTGELFF
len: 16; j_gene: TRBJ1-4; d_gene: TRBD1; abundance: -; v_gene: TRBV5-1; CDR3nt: TGCGCCAGCAGCCGGGACGGCAGGGGGGGGAATGAAAAACTGTTTTTT; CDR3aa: CASSRDGRGGNEKLFF
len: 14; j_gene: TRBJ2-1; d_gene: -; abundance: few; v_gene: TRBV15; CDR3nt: TGTGCCACCAGCAGAGAAGGGCAGGGCTATGAGCAGTTCTTC; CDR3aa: CATSREGQGYEQFF